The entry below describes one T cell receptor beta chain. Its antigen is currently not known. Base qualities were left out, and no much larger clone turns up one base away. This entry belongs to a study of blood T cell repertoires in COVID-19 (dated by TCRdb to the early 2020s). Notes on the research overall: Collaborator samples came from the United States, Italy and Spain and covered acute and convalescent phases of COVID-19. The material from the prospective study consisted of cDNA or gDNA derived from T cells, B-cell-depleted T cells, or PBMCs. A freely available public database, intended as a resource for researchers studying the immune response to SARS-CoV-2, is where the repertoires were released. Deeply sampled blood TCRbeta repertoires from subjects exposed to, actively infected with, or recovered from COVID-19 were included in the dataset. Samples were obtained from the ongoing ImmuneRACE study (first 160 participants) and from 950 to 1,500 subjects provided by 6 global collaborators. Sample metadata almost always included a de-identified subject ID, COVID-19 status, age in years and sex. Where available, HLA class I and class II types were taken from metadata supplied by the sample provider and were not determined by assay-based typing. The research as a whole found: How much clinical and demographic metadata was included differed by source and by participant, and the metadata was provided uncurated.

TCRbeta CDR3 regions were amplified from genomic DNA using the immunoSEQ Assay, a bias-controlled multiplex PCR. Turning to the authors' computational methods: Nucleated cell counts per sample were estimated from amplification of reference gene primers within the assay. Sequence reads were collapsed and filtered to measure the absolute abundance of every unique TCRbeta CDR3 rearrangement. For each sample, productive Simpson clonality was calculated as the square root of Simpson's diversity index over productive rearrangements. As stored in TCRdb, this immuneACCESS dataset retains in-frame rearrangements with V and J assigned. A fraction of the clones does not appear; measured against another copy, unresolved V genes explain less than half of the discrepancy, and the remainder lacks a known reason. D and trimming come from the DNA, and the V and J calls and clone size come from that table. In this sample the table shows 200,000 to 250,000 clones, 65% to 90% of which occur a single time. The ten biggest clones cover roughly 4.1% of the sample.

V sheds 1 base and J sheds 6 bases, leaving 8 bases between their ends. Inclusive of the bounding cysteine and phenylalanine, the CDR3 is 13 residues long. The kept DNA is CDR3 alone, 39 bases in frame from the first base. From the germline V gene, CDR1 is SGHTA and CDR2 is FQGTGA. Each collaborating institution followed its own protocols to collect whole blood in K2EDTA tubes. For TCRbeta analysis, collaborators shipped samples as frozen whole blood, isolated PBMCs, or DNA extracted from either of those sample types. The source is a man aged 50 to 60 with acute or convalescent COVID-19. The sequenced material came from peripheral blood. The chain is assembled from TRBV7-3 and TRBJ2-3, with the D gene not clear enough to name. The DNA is TGTGCCAGCAGCTTAAGCGATTGGGATACGCAGTATTTT. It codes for CASSLSDWDTQYF.